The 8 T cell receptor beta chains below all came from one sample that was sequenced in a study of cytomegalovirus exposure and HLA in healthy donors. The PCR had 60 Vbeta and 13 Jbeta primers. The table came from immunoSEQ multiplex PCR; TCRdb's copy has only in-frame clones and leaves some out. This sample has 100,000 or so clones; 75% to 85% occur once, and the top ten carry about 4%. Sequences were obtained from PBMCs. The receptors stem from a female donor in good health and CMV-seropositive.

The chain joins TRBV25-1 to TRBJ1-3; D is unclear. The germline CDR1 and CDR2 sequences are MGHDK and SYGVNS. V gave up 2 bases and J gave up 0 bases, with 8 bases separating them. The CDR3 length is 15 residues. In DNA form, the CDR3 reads TGTGCCAGCAGTGAACCGGGAGACTCTGGAAACACCATATATTTT. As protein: CASSEPGDSGNTIYF.

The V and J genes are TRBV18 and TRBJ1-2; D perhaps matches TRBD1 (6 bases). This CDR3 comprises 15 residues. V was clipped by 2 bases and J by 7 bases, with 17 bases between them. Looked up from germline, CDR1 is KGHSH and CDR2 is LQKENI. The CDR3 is CASSPVQGPSGGYTF. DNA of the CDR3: TGTGCCAGCTCACCAGTTCAGGGGCCGTCGGGTGGCTACACCTTC. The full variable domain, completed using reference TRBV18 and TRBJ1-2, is NAGVMQNPRHLVRRRGQEARLRCSPMKGHSHVYWYRQLPEEGLKFMVYLQKENIIDESGMPKERFSAEFPKEGPSILRIQQVVRGDSAAYFCASSPVQGPSGGYTFGSGTRLTVV.

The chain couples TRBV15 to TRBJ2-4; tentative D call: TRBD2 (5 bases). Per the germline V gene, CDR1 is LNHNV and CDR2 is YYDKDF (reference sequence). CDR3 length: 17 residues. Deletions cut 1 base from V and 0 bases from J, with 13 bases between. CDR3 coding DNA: TGTGCCACCAGCAGAGTTTCAGCGGTTATAGCCAAAAACATTCAGTACTTC. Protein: CATSRVSAVIAKNIQYF.

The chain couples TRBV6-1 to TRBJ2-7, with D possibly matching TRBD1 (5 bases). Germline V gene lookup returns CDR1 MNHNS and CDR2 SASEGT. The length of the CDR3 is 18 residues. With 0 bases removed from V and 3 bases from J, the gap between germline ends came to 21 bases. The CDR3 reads CASSEALVERGVGYEQYF. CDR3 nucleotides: TGTGCCAGCAGTGAAGCCCTCGTGGAAAGGGGTGTGGGCTACGAGCAGTACTTC.

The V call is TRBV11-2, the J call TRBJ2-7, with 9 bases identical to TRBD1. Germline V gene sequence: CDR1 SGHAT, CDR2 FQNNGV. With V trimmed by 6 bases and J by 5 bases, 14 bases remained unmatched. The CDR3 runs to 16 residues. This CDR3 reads CASSRTGTGTFNEQYF. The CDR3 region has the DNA TGTGCCAGCAGTAGAACCGGGACAGGGACTTTCAACGAGCAGTACTTC.

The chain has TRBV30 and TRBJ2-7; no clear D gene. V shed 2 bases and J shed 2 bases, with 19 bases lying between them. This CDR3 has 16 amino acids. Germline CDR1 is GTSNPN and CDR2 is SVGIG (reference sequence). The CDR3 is CAWSRSGLAMAYEQYF. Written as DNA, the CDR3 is TGTGCCTGGAGTAGGAGTGGATTAGCCATGGCCTACGAGCAGTACTTC.

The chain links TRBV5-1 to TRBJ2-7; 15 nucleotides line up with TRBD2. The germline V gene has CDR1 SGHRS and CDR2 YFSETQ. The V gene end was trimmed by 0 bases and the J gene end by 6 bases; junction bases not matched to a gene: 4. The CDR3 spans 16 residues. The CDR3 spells CASSLGTSGGASEQYF. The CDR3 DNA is TGCGCCAGCAGCTTGGGGACTAGCGGGGGGGCGTCCGAGCAGTACTTC.

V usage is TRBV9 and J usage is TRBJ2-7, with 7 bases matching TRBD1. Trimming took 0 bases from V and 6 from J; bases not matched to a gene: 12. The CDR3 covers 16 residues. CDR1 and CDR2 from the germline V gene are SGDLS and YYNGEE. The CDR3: CASSVVRWDRGGEQYF. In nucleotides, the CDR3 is TGTGCCAGCAGCGTAGTTCGGTGGGACAGAGGGGGCGAGCAGTACTTC.